These 2 T cell receptor beta chains originate from one sample sequenced in a study of cytomegalovirus exposure and HLA in healthy donors. Primers: 60 Vbeta forward and 13 Jbeta reverse. The method was immunoSEQ multiplex PCR; TCRdb's version includes in-frame clones alone and lacks a portion of them. The sample lists around 130,000 clones, 85% to 90% occurring once. Sequences were obtained from PBMCs. These receptor sequences come from a woman aged 25 to 39 in good health and CMV-seropositive.

The chain uses TRBV2 and TRBJ1-4, with 7 bases aligning to TRBD1. The ends lost 6 bases at V and 4 bases at J; junction bases unmatched: 5. The CDR3 is made up of 14 amino acids. CDR1 SNHLY and CDR2 FYNNEI come from the germline V gene. Written as DNA, the CDR3 is TGTGCCAGCAGCAAGGGACAGCTTAATGAAAAACTGTTTTTT. This encodes CASSKGQLNEKLFF.

This chain joins TRBV6-5 and TRBJ1-2; D gene ambiguous. V was pared by 5 bases and J by 8 bases, with 12 bases between. This CDR3 is built from 12 residues. CDR1 MNHEY and CDR2 SVGAGI come from the germline V gene. This CDR3 is CASSKRTGGYTF. CDR3 nucleotides: TGTGCCAGCAGTAAACGTACGGGGGGCTACACCTTC.